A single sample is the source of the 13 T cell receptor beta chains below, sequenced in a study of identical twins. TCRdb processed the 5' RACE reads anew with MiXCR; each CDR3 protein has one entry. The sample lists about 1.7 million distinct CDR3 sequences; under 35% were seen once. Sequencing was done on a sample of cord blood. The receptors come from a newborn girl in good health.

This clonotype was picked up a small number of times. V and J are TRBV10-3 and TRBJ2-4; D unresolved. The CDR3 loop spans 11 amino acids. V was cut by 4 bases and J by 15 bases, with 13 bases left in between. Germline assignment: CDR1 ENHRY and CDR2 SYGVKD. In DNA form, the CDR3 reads TGTGCCATCAGTGGGACGTGTGGATGGTACTTC. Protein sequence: CAISGTCGWYF.

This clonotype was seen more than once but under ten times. The CDR3 here is CSAPPGTSPIEQFF. DNA for the CDR3: TGCAGTGCTCCACCCGGGACTAGCCCAATTGAGCAGTTCTTC. The V call is TRBV20-1, the J call TRBJ2-1; 9 bases are a match to TRBD2. After removal of 5 bases from V and 9 bases from J, the junction contained 11 bases not matched to a gene. CDR1 and CDR2 (germline): DFQATT, SNEGSKA (reference sequence). The CDR3 extends over 14 amino acids.

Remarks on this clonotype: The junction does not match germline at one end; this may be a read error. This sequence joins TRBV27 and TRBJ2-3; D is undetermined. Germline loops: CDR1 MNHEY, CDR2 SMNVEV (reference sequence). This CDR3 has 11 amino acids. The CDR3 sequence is CVSSWKKAQYF. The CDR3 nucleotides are TGTGTCAGCAGTTGGAAAAAGGCGCAGTATTTT.

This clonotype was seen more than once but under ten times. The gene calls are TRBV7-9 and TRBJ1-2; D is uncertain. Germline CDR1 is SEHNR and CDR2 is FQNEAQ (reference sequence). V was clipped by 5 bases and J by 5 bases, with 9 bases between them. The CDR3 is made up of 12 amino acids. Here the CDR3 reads CASSPMGYGYTF. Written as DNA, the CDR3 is TGTGCCAGCAGCCCGATGGGGTATGGCTACACCTTC.

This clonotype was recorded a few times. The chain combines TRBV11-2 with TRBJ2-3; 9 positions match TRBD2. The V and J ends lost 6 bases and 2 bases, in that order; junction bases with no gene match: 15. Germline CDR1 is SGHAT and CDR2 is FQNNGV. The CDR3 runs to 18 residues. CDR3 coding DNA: TGTGCCAGCAGAACCAACCCCATAGCGGGAGTTCCCACAGATACGCAGTATTTT. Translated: CASRTNPIAGVPTDTQYF.

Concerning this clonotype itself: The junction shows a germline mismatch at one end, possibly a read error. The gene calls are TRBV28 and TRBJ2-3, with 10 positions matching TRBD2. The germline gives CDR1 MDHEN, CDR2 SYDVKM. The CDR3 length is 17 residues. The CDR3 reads CASRFTLAGVSTDTRYF. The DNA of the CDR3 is TGTGCCAGCAGATTCACCCTAGCGGGGGTTAGCACAGATACGCGGTATTTT.

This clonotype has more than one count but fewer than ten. The CDR3: CASEGGLPTDTQYF. The CDR3 DNA is TGTGCCAGCGAAGGAGGACTCCCCACAGATACGCAGTATTTT. This sequence joins TRBV21-1 and TRBJ2-3; the table assigns TRBD2, which was not confirmed against the DNA. TRBV21-1 is labeled a pseudogene. This CDR3 contains 14 residues.

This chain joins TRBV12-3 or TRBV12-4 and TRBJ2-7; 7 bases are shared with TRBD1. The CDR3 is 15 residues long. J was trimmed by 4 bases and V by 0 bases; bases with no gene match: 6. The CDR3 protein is CASSLAMGRGYEQYF. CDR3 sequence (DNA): TGTGCCAGCAGTTTAGCGATGGGCAGGGGGTACGAGCAGTACTTC.

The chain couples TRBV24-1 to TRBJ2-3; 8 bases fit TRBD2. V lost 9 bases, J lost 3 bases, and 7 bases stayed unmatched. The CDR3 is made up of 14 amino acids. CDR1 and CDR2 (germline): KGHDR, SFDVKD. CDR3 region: CATCASGSTDTQYF. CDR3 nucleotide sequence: TGTGCCACCTGTGCAAGCGGGAGTACAGATACGCAGTATTTT.

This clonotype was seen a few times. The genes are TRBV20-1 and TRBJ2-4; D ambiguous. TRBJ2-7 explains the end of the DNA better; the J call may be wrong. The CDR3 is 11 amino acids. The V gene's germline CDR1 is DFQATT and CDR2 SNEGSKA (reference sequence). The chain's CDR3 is CSAVTEYEQYF. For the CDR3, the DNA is TGCAGTGCTGTAACTGAGTACGAGCAGTACTTC.

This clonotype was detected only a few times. The CDR3 reads CSVVFVHTDTQYF. The CDR3 nucleotides are TGCAGCGTTGTGTTCGTCCACACAGATACGCAGTATTTT. The V gene is TRBV29-1, the J gene TRBJ2-3; the D is unclear. This CDR3 has 13 amino acids. Germline CDR1 and CDR2: SQVTM and ANQGSEA. Between the trimmed V and J ends, which lost 4 bases and 2 bases, there was a span of 10 bases.

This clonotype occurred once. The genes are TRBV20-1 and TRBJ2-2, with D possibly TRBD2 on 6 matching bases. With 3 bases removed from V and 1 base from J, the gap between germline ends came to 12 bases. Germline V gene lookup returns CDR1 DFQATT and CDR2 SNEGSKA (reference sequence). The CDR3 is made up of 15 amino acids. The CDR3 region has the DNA TGCAGTGCTAGGATCGCGGGGAAGAACACCGGGGAGCTGTTTTTT. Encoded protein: CSARIAGKNTGELFF.

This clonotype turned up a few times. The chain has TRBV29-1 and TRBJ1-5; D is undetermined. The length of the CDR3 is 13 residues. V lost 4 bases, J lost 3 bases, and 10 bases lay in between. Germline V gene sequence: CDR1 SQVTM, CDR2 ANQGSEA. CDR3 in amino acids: CSVGARANQPQHF. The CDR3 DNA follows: TGCAGCGTTGGCGCAAGGGCCAATCAGCCCCAGCATTTT.